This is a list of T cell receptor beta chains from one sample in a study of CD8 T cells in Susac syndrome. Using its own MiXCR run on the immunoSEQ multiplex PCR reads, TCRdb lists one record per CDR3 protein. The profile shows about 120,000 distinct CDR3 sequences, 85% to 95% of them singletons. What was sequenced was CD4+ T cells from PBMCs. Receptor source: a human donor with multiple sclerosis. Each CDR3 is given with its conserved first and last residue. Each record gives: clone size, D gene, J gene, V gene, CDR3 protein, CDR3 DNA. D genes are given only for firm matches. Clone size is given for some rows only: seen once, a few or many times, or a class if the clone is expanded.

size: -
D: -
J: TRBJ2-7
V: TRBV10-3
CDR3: CATTGLLGEQYF
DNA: TGTGCCACCACTGGACTTTTGGGGGAGCAGTACTTC

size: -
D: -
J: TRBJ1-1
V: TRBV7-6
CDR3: CASRDPFGRGEAFF
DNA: TGTGCCAGCAGGGACCCCTTTGGTCGGGGTGAAGCTTTCTTT

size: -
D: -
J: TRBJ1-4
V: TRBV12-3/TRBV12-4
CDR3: CASSRGAVNEKLFF
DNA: TGTGCCAGCTCAAGGGGGGCAGTTAATGAAAAACTGTTTTTT

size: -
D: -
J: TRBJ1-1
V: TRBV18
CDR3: CASSPPGSRIMNTEAFF
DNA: TGTGCCAGCTCACCACCCGGGTCTAGGATCATGAACACTGAAGCTTTCTTT

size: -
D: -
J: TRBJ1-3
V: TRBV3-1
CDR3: CASSQGDSGNTIYF
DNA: TGTGCCAGCAGCCAAGGCGACTCTGGAAACACCATATATTTT

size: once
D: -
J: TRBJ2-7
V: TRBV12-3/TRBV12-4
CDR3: CASSLGLIGEQYF
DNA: TGTGCCAGCAGTTTAGGTTTGATCGGCGAGCAGTACTTC

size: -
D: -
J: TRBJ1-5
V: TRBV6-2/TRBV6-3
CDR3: CASSYESRTQHF
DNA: TGTGCCAGCAGTTACGAGTCAAGGACCCAGCATTTT

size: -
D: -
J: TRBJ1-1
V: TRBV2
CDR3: CAIEKTGSGAFF
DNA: TGTGCCATCGAGAAGACAGGATCTGGAGCTTTCTTT

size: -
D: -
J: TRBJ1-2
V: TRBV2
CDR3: CASSEGRSNYGYTF
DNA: TGTGCCAGCAGTGAAGGCAGAAGTAACTATGGCTACACCTTC

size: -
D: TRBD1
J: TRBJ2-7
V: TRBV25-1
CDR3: CASSGAGTVSYEQYF
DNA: TGTGCCAGCAGTGGGGCCGGGACAGTCTCCTACGAGCAGTACTTC

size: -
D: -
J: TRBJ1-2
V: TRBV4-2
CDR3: CASSQVPDYGYTF
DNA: TGTGCCAGCAGCCAAGTTCCGGACTATGGCTACACCTTC

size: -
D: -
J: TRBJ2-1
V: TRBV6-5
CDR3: CASSYSILADEQFF
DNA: TGTGCCAGCAGTTACTCGATACTAGCCGATGAGCAGTTCTTC

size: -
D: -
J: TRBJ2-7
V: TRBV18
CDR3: CASSRDSSYEQYF
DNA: TGTGCCAGCTCACGGGATAGCTCCTACGAGCAGTACTTC

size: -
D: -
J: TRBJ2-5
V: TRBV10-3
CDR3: CAISEPGETQYF
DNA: TGTGCCATCAGTGAACCGGGGGAGACCCAGTACTTC

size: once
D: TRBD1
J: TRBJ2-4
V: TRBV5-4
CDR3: CASSDEKTGSIQYF
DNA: TGTGCCAGCAGTGACGAGAAGACAGGGTCCATTCAGTACTTC

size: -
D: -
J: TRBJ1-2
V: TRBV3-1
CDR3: CASSQDRDGRGYTF
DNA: TGTGCCAGCAGCCAAGATCGGGACGGCCGTGGCTACACCTTC

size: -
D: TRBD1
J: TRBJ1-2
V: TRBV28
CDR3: CASSSIGQGGYGYTF
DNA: TGTGCCAGCAGTTCGATCGGACAGGGGGGCTATGGCTACACCTTC

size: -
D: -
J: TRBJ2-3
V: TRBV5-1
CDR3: CASSPHGGGTDTQYF
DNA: TGCGCCAGCAGCCCCCACGGGGGAGGCACAGATACGCAGTATTTT

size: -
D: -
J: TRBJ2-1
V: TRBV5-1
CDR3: CASSLAMSYGDEQFF
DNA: TGCGCCAGCAGCTTGGCAATGAGTTATGGGGATGAGCAGTTCTTC

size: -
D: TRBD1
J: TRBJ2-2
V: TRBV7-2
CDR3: CASSKDRAGGELFF
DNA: TGTGCCAGCAGCAAAGACAGGGCGGGCGGGGAGCTGTTTTTT

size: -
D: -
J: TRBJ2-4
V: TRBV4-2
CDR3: CASSQGTTSGSQNIQYF
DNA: TGTGCCAGCAGCCAAGGGACTACCTCGGGTAGCCAAAACATTCAGTACTTC

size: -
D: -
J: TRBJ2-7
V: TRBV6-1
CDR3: CASSRDGAYEQYF
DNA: TGTGCCAGCAGTCGGGACGGTGCCTACGAGCAGTACTTC

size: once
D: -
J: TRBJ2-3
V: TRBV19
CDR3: CATAGPGRDTQYF
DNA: TGTGCCACCGCGGGGCCCGGTCGGGATACGCAGTATTTT

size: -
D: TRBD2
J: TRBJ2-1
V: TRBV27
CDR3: CASRDWVAGGVNEQFF
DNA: TGTGCCAGCAGGGACTGGGTCGCGGGGGGCGTGAATGAGCAGTTCTTC

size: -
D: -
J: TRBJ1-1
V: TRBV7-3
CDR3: CASSLRAGARSEAFF
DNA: TGTGCCAGCAGCTTAAGGGCAGGGGCAAGGTCTGAAGCTTTCTTT

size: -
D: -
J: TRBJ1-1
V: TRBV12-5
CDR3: CASGTKPTEAFF
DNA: TGTGCTAGTGGCACCAAACCTACTGAAGCTTTCTTT

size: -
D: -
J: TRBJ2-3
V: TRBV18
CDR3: CASTDGSTDTQYF
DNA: TGTGCCAGCACTGACGGGAGCACAGATACGCAGTATTTT

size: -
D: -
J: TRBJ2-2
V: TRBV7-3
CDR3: CASSLGGPSTGELFF
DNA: TGTGCCAGCAGCTTAGGCGGGCCGAGCACCGGGGAGCTGTTTTTT

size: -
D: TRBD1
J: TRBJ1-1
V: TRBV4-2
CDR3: CASSQGRQGISDTEAFF
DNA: TGTGCCAGCAGCCAAGGCCGACAGGGGATAAGCGACACTGAAGCTTTCTTT

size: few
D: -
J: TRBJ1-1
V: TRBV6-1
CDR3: CASSVEQNTEAFF
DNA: TGTGCCAGCAGTGTGGAACAGAACACTGAAGCTTTCTTT

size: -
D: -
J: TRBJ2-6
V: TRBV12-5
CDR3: CASGLAPRWTEYSGANVLTF
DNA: TGTGCTAGTGGTTTGGCTCCCCGATGGACGGAATACTCTGGGGCCAACGTCCTGACTTTC

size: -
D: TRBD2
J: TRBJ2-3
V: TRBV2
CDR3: CASTEWGRADTQYF
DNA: TGTGCCAGCACCGAATGGGGGAGGGCAGATACGCAGTATTTT

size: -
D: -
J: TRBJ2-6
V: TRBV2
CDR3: CASNPGFNSGANVLTF
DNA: TGTGCCAGCAATCCAGGGTTTAATTCTGGGGCCAACGTCCTGACTTTC

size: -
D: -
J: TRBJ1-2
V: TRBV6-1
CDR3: CASSEAATARYGYTF
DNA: TGTGCCAGCAGTGAAGCGGCGACAGCTCGGTATGGCTACACCTTC

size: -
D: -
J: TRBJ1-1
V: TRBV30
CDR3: CAGRRQNMNTEAFF
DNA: TGTGCCGGACGGAGACAGAACATGAACACTGAAGCTTTCTTT

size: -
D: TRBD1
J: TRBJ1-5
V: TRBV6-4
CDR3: CASSAPGQGWGRWDQPQHF
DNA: TGTGCCAGCAGTGCCCCTGGACAGGGTTGGGGCCGTTGGGATCAGCCCCAGCATTTT

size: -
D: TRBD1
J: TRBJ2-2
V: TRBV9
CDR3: CASSPTGQQNTGELFF
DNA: TGTGCCAGCAGCCCCACGGGACAGCAAAACACCGGGGAGCTGTTTTTT

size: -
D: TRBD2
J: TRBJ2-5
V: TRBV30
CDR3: CAWMTGGQETQYF
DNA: TGTGCCTGGATGACGGGGGGGCAAGAGACCCAGTACTTC

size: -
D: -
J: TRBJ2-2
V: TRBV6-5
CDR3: CASSYSVITGELFF
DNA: TGTGCCAGCAGTTACTCGGTCATCACCGGGGAGCTGTTTTTT

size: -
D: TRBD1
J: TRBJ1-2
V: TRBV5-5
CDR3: CASSPMDREVYGYTF
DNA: TGTGCCAGCAGCCCCATGGACAGGGAGGTCTATGGCTACACCTTC

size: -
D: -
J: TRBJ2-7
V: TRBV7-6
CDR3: CASSSNEGTREQYF
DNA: TGTGCCAGCAGCTCTAACGAGGGCACCCGAGAGCAGTACTTC

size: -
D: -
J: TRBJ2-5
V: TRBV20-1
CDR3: CSASELGPQETQYF
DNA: TGCAGTGCTAGTGAACTGGGACCCCAAGAGACCCAGTACTTC

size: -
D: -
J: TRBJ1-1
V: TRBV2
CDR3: CASSVGRSTEAFF
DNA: TGTGCCAGCAGTGTGGGGCGTTCCACTGAAGCTTTCTTT

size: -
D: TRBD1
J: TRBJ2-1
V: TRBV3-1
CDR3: CASSQHQGVTEQFF
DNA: TGTGCCAGCAGCCAACACCAGGGGGTCACTGAGCAGTTCTTC

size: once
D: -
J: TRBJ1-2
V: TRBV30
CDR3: CAWSAADGYGYTF
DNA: TGTGCCTGGAGTGCGGCGGATGGGTATGGCTACACCTTC

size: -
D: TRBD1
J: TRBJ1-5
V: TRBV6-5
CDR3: CASSYSTGFNQPQHF
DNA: TGTGCCAGCAGTTACTCGACAGGGTTTAATCAGCCCCAGCATTTT

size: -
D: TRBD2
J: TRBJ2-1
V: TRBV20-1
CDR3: CSARPGLVGNEQFF
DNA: TGCAGTGCTAGACCGGGACTAGTCGGCAATGAGCAGTTCTTC

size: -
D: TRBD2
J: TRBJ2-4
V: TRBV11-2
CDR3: CASSLRGSGAKNIQYF
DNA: TGTGCCAGCAGCTTAAGAGGTAGCGGGGCCAAAAACATTCAGTACTTC

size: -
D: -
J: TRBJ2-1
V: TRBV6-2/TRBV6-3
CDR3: CASSTRLDNEQFF
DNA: TGTGCCAGCAGTACACGATTGGACAATGAGCAGTTCTTC

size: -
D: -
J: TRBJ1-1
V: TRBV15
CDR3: CATSSSMNTEAFF
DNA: TGTGCCACCAGCAGCAGTATGAACACTGAAGCTTTCTTT

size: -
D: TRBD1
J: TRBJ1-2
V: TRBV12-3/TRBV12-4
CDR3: CAATTGAGYTF
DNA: TGTGCCGCTACAACAGGGGCCGGCTACACCTTC

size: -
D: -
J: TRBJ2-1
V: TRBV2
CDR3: CASDRAPISTIYNEQFF
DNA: TGTGCCAGCGATAGGGCGCCGATATCCACGATTTACAATGAGCAGTTCTTC

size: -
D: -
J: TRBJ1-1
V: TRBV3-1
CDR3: CASSHPDRNTEAFF
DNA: TGTGCCAGCAGCCACCCGGACAGGAACACTGAAGCTTTCTTT

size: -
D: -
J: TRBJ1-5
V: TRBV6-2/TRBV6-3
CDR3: CASSYGENSNQPQHF
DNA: TGTGCCAGCAGTTACGGGGAAAATAGCAATCAGCCCCAGCATTTT

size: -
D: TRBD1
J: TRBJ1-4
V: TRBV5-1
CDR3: CAIWRWDRIYHREKLFF
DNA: TGCGCCATCTGGCGTTGGGACAGAATCTACCACAGGGAAAAACTGTTTTTT

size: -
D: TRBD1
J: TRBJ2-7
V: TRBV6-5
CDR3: CASSYSGGQGISYEQYF
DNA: TGTGCCAGCAGTTACTCGGGTGGACAGGGTATTTCCTACGAGCAGTACTTC

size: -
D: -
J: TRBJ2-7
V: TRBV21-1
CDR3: CASSTWTVTYEQYF
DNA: TGTGCCAGCAGCACCTGGACAGTCACCTACGAGCAGTACTTC